The 22 T cell receptor beta chains given below trace back to one sample, sequenced in a study of regulatory T cells in long-lasting Graves disease. Time point noted: newly diagnosed GD, antithyroid drugs for less than 3 months. PBMCs were the source of the RNA used for TCR sequencing. Investigators prepared the TCR beta libraries by applying iRepertoire HTBI primers and Arm-PCR of CDR3 regions. TCRdb recomputed calls from the multiplex PCR reads with MiXCR, one row per CDR3 protein. The sample has approximately 230,000 distinct CDR3 sequences, about a sixth seen once. The sample consisted of peripheral blood mononuclear cells (PBMCs), taken at new diagnosis, from a patient treated with antithyroid drugs. Receptors originate from a female donor with Graves disease.

This clonotype has at least ten counts. The chain employs TRBV6-6 and TRBJ2-5; no clear D gene. There are 12 residues in the CDR3. V was clipped by 0 bases and J by 5 bases, with 4 bases between them. CDR1 is MNHNY, CDR2 SVGAGI, per germline (reference sequence). This CDR3 reads CASSYSRETQYF. The CDR3 nucleotides read TGTGCCAGCAGTTACTCGCGGGAGACCCAGTACTTC.

This clonotype appeared many times. The chain employs TRBV20-1 and TRBJ2-7, with D possibly being TRBD2 (5 bases). This CDR3 is 15 amino acids long. V lost 0 bases and J 6 bases, leaving 18 bases between the germline ends. The germline CDR1 and CDR2 sequences are DFQATT and SNEGSKA (reference sequence). CDR3 in amino acids: CSARDDGGGELEQYF. CDR3 DNA: TGCAGTGCTAGAGATGATGGCGGAGGAGAGCTCGAGCAGTACTTC.

This clonotype was detected ten times or more. The chain joins TRBV4-1 to TRBJ1-4; D is undetermined. Germline CDR1 reads MGHRA; CDR2 reads YSYEKL. Trimming cost V 0 bases and J 14 bases, with 19 bases left between them. The CDR3 runs 15 residues. CDR3 nucleotide sequence: TGCGCCAGCAGCCAAGATCTACAGCAGTCTGAAATCCTGTTTTTT. This encodes CASSQDLQQSEILFF.

In its sample, this clonotype was seen many times. This rearrangement joins TRBV5-4 to TRBJ2-7; D tentatively reads TRBD1 or TRBD2 (7 bases each). V lost 4 bases and J lost 3, with 20 bases in between. Germline CDR1 is SGHNT and CDR2 is YYREEE (reference sequence). The CDR3 has 16 amino acids. The CDR3 bases are TGTGCCAGCAGCCAGGGGGGGGGAGCGGGAATCTACGAGCAGTACTTC. Its translation is CASSQGGGAGIYEQYF.

This clonotype has ten or more counts. The chain uses TRBV12-3 or TRBV12-4 and TRBJ1-5; a possible D gene is TRBD1 (6 bases). This CDR3 contains 14 residues. V shed 2 bases and J shed 6 bases, with 11 bases lying between them. The CDR3 DNA reads TGTGCCAGCAGTTTATCCACAGGGAGTCAGCCCCAGCATTTT. Residues: CASSLSTGSQPQHF.

This clonotype was observed at least ten times. The CDR3 coding sequence is TGTGCCAGCAGCCATAGCGGGAGGGCCCCCAATGAGCAGTTCTTC. Encoded protein: CASSHSGRAPNEQFF. The chain links TRBV11-3 to TRBJ2-1; 11 nucleotides align to TRBD2. After removal of 5 bases from V and 6 bases from J, the junction contained 6 bases not matched to a gene. The CDR3 has 15 amino acids. Germline V gene sequence: CDR1 SGHNT, CDR2 YENEEA.

This clonotype appeared many times. One junction end disagrees with the germline gene, perhaps due to a read error. The CDR3 loop reads CATSDLPWGSPLHF. CDR3 DNA: TGTGCCACCAGTGATTTGCCGTGGGGCTCACCCCTCCACTTC. V is TRBV24-1 and J is TRBJ1-6, with TRBD1 as a possible D gene (5 bases). Germline CDR1 is KGHDR and CDR2 is SFDVKD. The CDR3 covers 14 residues.

This clonotype was observed at least ten times. This rearrangement joins TRBV27 to TRBJ2-5; the D gene is possibly TRBD1 (6 bases). This CDR3 is 15 amino acids long. The ends were cut back, 0 bases at V and 3 bases at J, with 11 bases in the middle. Germline V gene sequence: CDR1 MNHEY, CDR2 SMNVEV (reference sequence). The CDR3 sequence: CASSLSGTLEETQYF. For the CDR3, the DNA is TGTGCCAGCAGTTTATCCGGGACACTTGAAGAGACCCAGTACTTC.

This clonotype has at least ten counts. The rearrangement uses TRBV20-1 and TRBJ2-1; tentative D call: TRBD2 (5 bases). Trimming removed 0 bases from V and 0 bases from J, with 12 bases in between. Germline-derived CDR1 and CDR2 are DFQATT and SNEGSKA (reference sequence). The CDR3 covers 16 residues. The CDR3 sequence is CSARDTLGSSYNEQFF. As DNA, the CDR3 is TGCAGTGCTAGAGATACACTAGGGAGCTCCTACAATGAGCAGTTCTTC.

This clonotype was counted at least ten times. The chain carries TRBV6-1 and TRBJ2-7; tentatively, D is TRBD1 or TRBD2 (6 bases each). The V gene lost 5 bases and the J gene lost 2 bases, with 10 bases spanning the gap. The germline CDR1 and CDR2 sequences are MNHNS and SASEGT. This CDR3 is built from 13 residues. CDR3 amino acids: CASSRGETYEQYF. The CDR3 coding sequence is TGTGCCAGCAGTAGGGGGGAAACCTACGAGCAGTACTTC.

This clonotype was recorded many times. V gene TRBV11-2 combines with J gene TRBJ2-3; 8 nucleotides agree with TRBD1. J gave up 3 bases and V 4 bases, and 6 bases lay outside the gene matches. The germline CDR1 and CDR2 sequences are SGHAT and FQNNGV. The CDR3 consists of 15 residues. DNA of the CDR3: TGTGCCAGCAGCTCTCAGGGGGCGCCGACAGATACGCAGTATTTT. As protein: CASSSQGAPTDTQYF.

This clonotype was detected ten times or more. The rearrangement links TRBV12-3 or TRBV12-4 to TRBJ1-4, with a weak D call TRBD1 (6 bases). The CDR3 is made up of 16 amino acids. V dropped 2 bases and J dropped 0 bases, with 10 bases sitting between them. The CDR3 loop reads CASSLRQVATNEKLFF. For the CDR3, the DNA is TGTGCCAGCAGTTTACGACAGGTGGCAACTAATGAAAAACTGTTTTTT.

Comments on this clonotype: With only one base between it and a far larger clone, this is likely a read error. The chain links TRBV28 to TRBJ2-5; D is undetermined. The germline V gene has CDR1 MDHEN and CDR2 SYDVKM. This CDR3 has 12 amino acids. V was clipped by 8 bases and J by 11 bases, with 18 bases between them. The CDR3 DNA reads TGTGCCAGCGGATTAGTTCTCGGTGAGCAGTACTTC. Translated, it gives CASGLVLGEQYF.

This clonotype has at least ten counts. V usage is TRBV7-2 and J usage is TRBJ1-1; D may be TRBD1 (5 bases). This CDR3 is built from 15 residues. Trimming removed 3 bases from V and 0 bases from J, with 11 bases in between. Germline V CDR1 and CDR2: SGHTA, FQGNSA. The CDR3 coding sequence is TGTGCCAGCAGCTTGGGAGGGGTCCTGAACACTGAAGCTTTCTTT. Translation gives CASSLGGVLNTEAFF.

The V and J genes are TRBV11-2 and TRBJ2-7, with TRBD1 identical over 7 bases. This CDR3 has 14 residues. Germline trimming cut 1 base from V and 6 bases from J; bases unmatched to any gene: 6. Germline V gene data show CDR1 as SGHAT and CDR2 as FQNNGV. CDR3 in DNA: TGTGCCAGCAGCTTAGGAGGGGGCTGGGGCGAGCAGTACTTC. This codes for CASSLGGGWGEQYF. Supplemented by reference TRBV11-2 and TRBJ2-7, the full variable domain reads EAGVAQSPRYKIIEKRQSVAFWCNPISGHATLYWYQQILGQGPKLLIQFQNNGVVDDSQLPKDRFSAERLKGVDSTLKIQPAKLEDSAVYLCASSLGGGWGEQYFGPGTRLTVT.

The chain has TRBV6-2 or TRBV6-3 and TRBJ1-5; D may be TRBD1 (6 bases). The CDR3 extends over 14 amino acids. Germline values: CDR1 MNHEY, CDR2 SVGEGT. V lost 6 bases to trimming and J lost 6 bases, with 15 bases between them. Here the CDR3 DNA reads TGTGCCAGCAGCTGGACGGACAGAGGTCAGCCCCAGCATTTT. Amino acid sequence: CASSWTDRGQPQHF.

This clonotype was counted at least ten times. The genes are TRBV6-2 or TRBV6-3 and TRBJ2-5, with TRBD2 matching over 8 bases. V was clipped by 0 bases and J by 7 bases; unmatched bases: 7. CDR1 and CDR2 (germline): MNHEY, SVGEGT. The CDR3 is made up of 15 amino acids. CDR3 amino acids: CASSYSSSGPGTQYF. The CDR3 DNA sequence: TGTGCCAGCAGTTACTCGTCTAGCGGGCCTGGGACCCAGTACTTC.

On this clonotype itself: One junction end does not reproduce the germline sequence, and a read error may be involved. This chain uses TRBV7-2 with TRBJ2-3; no firm D call. Germline CDR1 is SGHTA and CDR2 is FQGNSA. This CDR3 comprises 14 residues. CDR3 coding DNA: TGTGCCAGCAGCTTACCAGGCGGCACAAATACGCAGTATTTT. Protein sequence: CASSLPGGTNTQYF.

This clonotype occurred many times. The rearrangement uses TRBV12-3 or TRBV12-4 and TRBJ2-3, with D uncertain. Trimming cost V 3 bases and J 1 base, with 11 bases left between them. This CDR3 comprises 15 residues. Here the CDR3 reads CASSLIATGTDTQYF. The CDR3 nucleotides read TGTGCCAGCAGTTTGATCGCTACGGGCACAGATACGCAGTATTTT.

This clonotype was detected ten times or more. This chain uses TRBV6-2 or TRBV6-3 with TRBJ2-1; TRBD1 agrees at 8 bases. Trimming took 6 bases from V and 10 from J; bases not matched to a gene: 2. This CDR3 is 11 amino acids long. Looked up from germline, CDR1 is MNHEY and CDR2 is SVGEGT. DNA for the CDR3: TGTGCCAGCAGGACAGGGGTGGAGCAGTTCTTC. The encoded protein is CASRTGVEQFF.

The table lists this clonotype with many counts. The gene calls are TRBV19 and TRBJ1-1, with 7 nucleotides matching TRBD1. The CDR3 runs 13 residues. The V and J ends lost 7 bases and 5 bases, in that order; junction bases with no gene match: 7. From germline, CDR1 is LNHDA and CDR2 SQIVND (reference sequence). CDR3 protein: CASTLTGRTEAFF. The CDR3 DNA follows: TGTGCCAGTACCCTGACAGGGAGGACTGAAGCTTTCTTT. Based on the CDR3 plus reference TRBV19 and TRBJ1-1, the full variable domain is DGGITQSPKYLFRKEGQNVTLSCEQNLNHDAMYWYRQDPGQGLRLIYYSQIVNDFQKGDIAEGYSVSREKKESFPLTVTSAQKNPTAFYLCASTLTGRTEAFFGQGTRLTVV.

This clonotype came up many times. The chain uses TRBV20-1 and TRBJ2-3, with 8 bases matching TRBD2. Germline V lookup: CDR1 DFQATT, CDR2 SNEGSKA (reference sequence). After removal of 0 bases from V and 3 bases from J, the junction contained 8 bases not matched to a gene. The CDR3 is 16 amino acids. The DNA of the CDR3 is TGCAGTGCTAGAGATCGGGAGGGCCCCTCAACAGATACGCAGTATTTT. Translated, it gives CSARDREGPSTDTQYF.